This T cell receptor (beta chain) was recovered during a study of CD8 T cells in ankylosing spondylitis. Study results and caveats: Within ankylosing spondylitis blood, a TCR beta motif made up of eight highly homologous variants appeared to be characteristic.

Each CDR3 protein is one row after TCRdb ran MiXCR on the 5' RACE reads. The table includes 650,000 to 800,000 distinct CDR3 sequences, 15% to 20% detected once. In the case of this clonotype: Its cognate antigen is unknown.

Per the germline V gene, CDR1 is SEHNR and CDR2 is FQNEAQ (reference sequence). V lost 5 bases and J 1 base, leaving 14 bases between the germline ends. This CDR3 has 15 residues. The sequence was collected from a male donor with ankylosing spondylitis. The rearrangement links TRBV7-9 to TRBJ1-1; D gene ambiguous. Sequenced material: blood, either unsorted or a sorted T cell fraction (not recorded which). CDR3 sequence (DNA): TGTGCCAGCAGCCCCAGTGGGTCTGAGAACACTGAAGCTTTCTTT. This sequence encodes CASSPSGSENTEAFF.